Each of the 23 T cell receptor beta chains below was sequenced from the same sample in a study of OX40 agonist ivuxolimab in advanced cancers. Libraries were prepared by immunoSEQ multiplex PCR; TCRdb keeps only in-frame clonotypes and omits some of them. The data show 130,000 or so clones, with 85% to 95% seen just once and 1% held by the top ten. The specimen was CD4+ or CD8+ T cells sorted from blood, collected in a trial of the OX40 agonist ivuxolimab. The receptors stem from an adult with an advanced solid tumor such as melanoma, head and neck, liver or kidney cancer.

This clone was detected once. This rearrangement joins TRBV7-2 to TRBJ2-3; tentatively, D is TRBD1 or TRBD2 (7 bases each). Trimming removed 3 bases at V and 0 bases at J, with 13 bases between. CDR1 SGHTA and CDR2 FQGNSA come from the germline V gene. The CDR3 has 16 residues. Here the CDR3 DNA reads TGTGCCAGCAGCTTGACAGGGCGGGGGAGCACAGATACGCAGTATTTT. Amino acid sequence: CASSLTGRGSTDTQYF.

The V call is TRBV6-6, the J call TRBJ1-5, with TRBD1 matching over 7 bases. Looked up from germline, CDR1 is MNHNY and CDR2 is SVGAGI (reference sequence). This CDR3 is built from 15 residues. Trimming removed 4 bases from V and 1 base from J; junction bases left unmatched: 4. CDR3 protein: CASSSTGKSNQPQHF. The DNA for the CDR3 is TGTGCCAGCAGTTCGACAGGGAAGAGCAATCAGCCCCAGCATTTT.

The count of this clone is one. The chain joins TRBV28 to TRBJ2-1; 13 bases map to TRBD2. The CDR3 has 16 residues. Germline V gene data show CDR1 as MDHEN and CDR2 as SYDVKM. V gave up 3 bases and J gave up 8 bases; unmatched junction bases: 7. The CDR3 loop reads CASSFSGLAGDDEQFF. In DNA form, the CDR3 reads TGTGCCAGCAGTTTCTCTGGACTAGCGGGAGATGATGAGCAGTTCTTC.

The V call is TRBV6-5, the J call TRBJ1-2, with D maybe TRBD1 (5 bases). The CDR3 spans 14 residues. Germline V CDR1 and CDR2: MNHEY, SVGAGI. Trimming stripped 3 bases from V and 8 bases from J, with 16 bases between. The CDR3 spells CASSYLLGGVGYTF. The CDR3 DNA is TGTGCCAGCAGTTATTTACTAGGAGGGGTCGGCTACACCTTC.

The gene calls are TRBV7-2 and TRBJ1-1; D gene unclear. This CDR3 has 12 amino acids. Trimming took 4 bases from V and 10 from J, leaving 13 bases between them. The germline gives CDR1 SGHTA, CDR2 FQGNSA. The CDR3 nucleotides are TGTGCCAGCAGCTCCTGGGAAGGATCAGCTTTCTTT. Translated, it gives CASSSWEGSAFF.

The chain recombines TRBV27 with TRBJ2-5; 10 bases map to TRBD2. This CDR3 spans 19 amino acids. The germline V gene encodes CDR1 MNHEY and CDR2 SMNVEV (reference sequence). V lost 5 bases and J lost 2; bases outside the gene matches: 17. The CDR3 DNA reads TGTGCCAGCAGTCCCCTGAGGAAAGGAGCGGGAGGGGGGCAAGAGACCCAGTACTTC. Amino acids: CASSPLRKGAGGGQETQYF.

V and J are TRBV19 and TRBJ2-3; 9 bases map to TRBD1. Germline values: CDR1 LNHDA, CDR2 SQIVND (reference sequence). V was clipped by 8 bases and J by 2 bases; unmatched bases: 5. CDR3 size: 14 residues. The CDR3 region is CASSDRGLTDTQYF. The CDR3 nucleotides are TGTGCCAGTTCGGACAGGGGCCTCACAGATACGCAGTATTTT.

This clone was found a few times. The J gene is TRBJ1-1, the V gene TRBV9; D not certain. Trimming cost V 6 bases and J 4 bases, with 13 bases left between them. The CDR3 is 13 residues long. Germline-derived CDR1 and CDR2 are SGDLS and YYNGEE. CDR3 sequence reads: CASTEERSTEAFF. The CDR3 coding sequence is TGTGCCAGCACCGAAGAGAGGAGCACTGAAGCTTTCTTT. The complete variable domain, with remaining parts taken from reference TRBV9 and TRBJ1-1, reads DSGVTQTPKHLITATGQRVTLRCSPRSGDLSVYWYQQSLDQGLQFLIQYYNGEERAKGNILERFSAQQFPDLHSELNLSSLELGDSALYFCASTEERSTEAFFGQGTRLTVV.

J is TRBJ1-2 and V is TRBV6-6; 8 nucleotides align to TRBD1. The CDR3 has 14 residues. Trimming at V came to 4 bases and at J to 4 bases, leaving 5 bases not matched to a gene. Germline CDR1 reads MNHNY; CDR2 reads SVGAGI (reference sequence). The CDR3 DNA follows: TGTGCCAGCAGTTCGACACAGGGGGTCTATGGCTACACCTTC. It yields the protein CASSSTQGVYGYTF.

This clone was seen a single time. This sequence joins TRBV5-1 and TRBJ1-3, with D tentatively TRBD1 (5 bases). The length of the CDR3 is 18 residues. Per germline, CDR1 SGHRS and CDR2 YFSETQ. Trimming cost V 0 bases and J 0 bases, with 16 bases left between them. DNA for the CDR3: TGCGCCAGCAGCTTGGGTTTGGGGCCAGATCACTCTGGAAACACCATATATTTT. Its translation is CASSLGLGPDHSGNTIYF.

This chain joins TRBV12-2 and TRBJ1-1; TRBD1, the table's D call, was not compared with the DNA. TRBV12-2 is classified as a pseudogene. The CDR3 has 13 amino acids. CDR3 DNA sequence: TGTGCAAGTCGCTTAGCCAAGAACACTGAAGCTTTCTTT. This encodes CASRLAKNTEAFF.

V is TRBV2 and J is TRBJ2-2, with 8 nucleotides matching TRBD1. With 3 bases clipped from V and 4 bases from J, the junction kept 4 bases outside the gene matches. The CDR3 has 15 amino acids. Germline CDR1 reads SNHLY; CDR2 reads FYNNEI. For the CDR3, the DNA is TGTGCCAGCAGTGAGTGGGACAGGAGCACCGGGGAGCTGTTTTTT. Residues: CASSEWDRSTGELFF.

The gene calls are TRBV28 and TRBJ1-2; 8 bases line up with TRBD1. The V gene end was trimmed by 10 bases and the J gene end by 3 bases; junction bases not matched to a gene: 7. The germline CDR1 and CDR2 sequences are MDHEN and SYDVKM. The CDR3 is 13 amino acids. The CDR3 region has the DNA TGTGCCACTTCGACAGGGGATTACTATGGCTACACCTTC. Its protein product is CATSTGDYYGYTF.

The CDR3 DNA sequence: TGCGCCAGCAGCGTTTTGAGTGAGGTTTTCGGAAACACCATATATTTT. This sequence encodes CASSVLSEVFGNTIYF. The chain recombines TRBV5-1 with TRBJ1-3; D ambiguous. The V and J ends lost 4 bases and 4 bases respectively, with 18 bases between them. The germline gives CDR1 SGHRS, CDR2 YFSETQ. CDR3 length: 16 residues.

The V call is TRBV18, the J call TRBJ2-3; D remains unclear. Per germline, CDR1 KGHSH and CDR2 LQKENI. Trimming shortened V by 3 bases and J by 2 bases, and 15 bases separated the two germline ends. The CDR3 loop spans 16 amino acids. DNA of the CDR3: TGTGCCAGCTCACCTTGGCAGACTTCGGACACAGATACGCAGTATTTT. Translation: CASSPWQTSDTDTQYF.

There are a few counts of this clone. The chain joins TRBV11-3 to TRBJ2-5; no firm D call. Trimming took 0 bases from V and 5 from J, leaving 7 bases between them. The CDR3 has 13 residues. Germline V gene lookup returns CDR1 SGHNT and CDR2 YENEEA. CDR3 sequence reads: CASSLEGEETQYF. As DNA, the CDR3 is TGTGCCAGCAGCTTAGAGGGCGAGGAGACCCAGTACTTC.

This chain uses TRBV5-1 with TRBJ2-5; TRBD2 agrees at 9 bases. V shed 2 bases and J 5 bases; nucleotides not matched to a gene: 4. Germline lookup yields CDR1 SGHRS and CDR2 YFSETQ. This CDR3 has 14 amino acids. The CDR3 bases are TGCGCCAGCAGCTTAAGGACTAGCGTTGAGACCCAGTACTTC. It encodes CASSLRTSVETQYF.

This chain joins TRBV29-1 and TRBJ2-7; 11 bases line up with TRBD1. With V trimmed by 7 bases and J by 5 bases, 10 bases remained unmatched. The CDR3 contains 14 residues. Germline V gene data show CDR1 as SQVTM and CDR2 as ANQGSEA. The CDR3 sequence is CSARYGTGGNEQYF. The CDR3 bases are TGCAGCGCCCGTTACGGGACAGGGGGGAACGAGCAGTACTTC.

The count of this clone is one. This sequence joins TRBV29-1 and TRBJ2-5; 10 bases are a match to TRBD1. The CDR3 length is 14 residues. With 8 bases clipped from V and 1 base from J, the junction kept 7 bases outside the gene matches. Germline CDR1 reads SQVTM; CDR2 reads ANQGSEA. DNA for the CDR3: TGCAGCATAAGGACAGGGGGTCCCCAAGAGACCCAGTACTTC. Protein: CSIRTGGPQETQYF. Complete variable domain (other parts from reference TRBV29-1 and TRBJ2-5): SAVISQKPSRDICQRGTSLTIQCQVDSQVTMMFWYRQQPGQSLTLIATANQGSEATYESGFVIDKFPISRPNLTFSTLTVSNMSPEDSSIYLCSIRTGGPQETQYFGPGTRLLVL.

J is TRBJ2-7 and V is TRBV19; TRBD1 is a possible D gene (7 bases). The CDR3 length is 15 residues. Per the germline V gene, CDR1 is LNHDA and CDR2 is SQIVND (reference sequence). V dropped 2 bases and J dropped 2 bases, with 13 bases sitting between them. The CDR3 reads CASSIRGRDAYEQYF. The CDR3 DNA reads as TGTGCCAGTAGTATAAGGGGGCGGGATGCCTACGAGCAGTACTTC.

V usage is TRBV18 and J usage is TRBJ1-5, with 8 positions matching TRBD1. This CDR3 contains 18 residues. The V gene's germline CDR1 is KGHSH and CDR2 LQKENI. Trimming removed 3 bases from V and 0 bases from J; junction bases left unmatched: 10. The chain's CDR3 is CASSPFDRGESSNQPQHF. The CDR3 nucleotides are TGTGCCAGCTCACCTTTTGACAGGGGTGAAAGTAGCAATCAGCCCCAGCATTTT.

CDR3: CASSLAGSSYEQYF. The CDR3, as DNA: TGCGCCAGCAGCTTGGCGGGGAGCTCCTACGAGCAGTACTTC. This chain connects TRBV4-3 to TRBJ2-7; D might be TRBD2 (6 bases). With 5 bases removed from V and 0 bases from J, the gap between germline ends came to 11 bases. The CDR3 consists of 14 residues. In germline, CDR1 is LGHNA, CDR2 YSLEER.

The chain recombines TRBV7-2 with TRBJ1-5, with a possible D match to TRBD1 (6 bases). CDR1 and CDR2 (germline): SGHTA, FQGNSA. The CDR3 loop spans 15 amino acids. V lost 5 bases and J lost 2, with 13 bases in between. CDR3 nucleotide sequence: TGTGCCAGCAGCCTATTACAGGGAGGCAATCAGCCCCAGCATTTT. Its translation: CASSLLQGGNQPQHF.